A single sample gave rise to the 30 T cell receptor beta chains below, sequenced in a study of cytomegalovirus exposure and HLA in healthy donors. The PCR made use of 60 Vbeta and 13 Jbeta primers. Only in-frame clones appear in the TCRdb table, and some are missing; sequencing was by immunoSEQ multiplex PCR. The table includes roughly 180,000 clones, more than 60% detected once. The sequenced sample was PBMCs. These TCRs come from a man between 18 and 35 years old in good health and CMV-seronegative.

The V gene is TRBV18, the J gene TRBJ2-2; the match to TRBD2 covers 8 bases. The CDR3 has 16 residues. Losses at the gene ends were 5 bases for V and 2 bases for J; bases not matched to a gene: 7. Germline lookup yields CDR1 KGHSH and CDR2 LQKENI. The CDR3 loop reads CASSGSGGFNTGELFF. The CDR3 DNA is TGTGCCAGCTCAGGGAGCGGGGGATTCAACACCGGGGAGCTGTTTTTT.

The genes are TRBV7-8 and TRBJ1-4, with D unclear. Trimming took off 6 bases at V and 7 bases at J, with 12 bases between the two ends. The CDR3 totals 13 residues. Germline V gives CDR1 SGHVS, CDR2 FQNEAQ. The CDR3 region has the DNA TGTGCCAGCAGGGTGGTGCCGGGTGAAAAACTGTTTTTT. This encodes CASRVVPGEKLFF. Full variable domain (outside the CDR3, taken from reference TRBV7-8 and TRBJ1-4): GAGVSQSPRYKVAKRGQDVALRCDPISGHVSLFWYQQALGQGPEFLTYFQNEAQLDKSGLPSDRFFAERPEGSVSTLKIQRTQQEDSAVYLCASRVVPGEKLFFGSGTQLSVL.

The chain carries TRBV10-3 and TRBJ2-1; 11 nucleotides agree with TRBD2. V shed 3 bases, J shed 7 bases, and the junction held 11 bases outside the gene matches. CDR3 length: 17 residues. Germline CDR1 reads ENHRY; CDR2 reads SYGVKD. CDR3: CAISDQWLSGRGNEQFF. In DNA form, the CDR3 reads TGTGCCATCAGTGACCAGTGGCTTAGCGGGAGGGGAAATGAGCAGTTCTTC.

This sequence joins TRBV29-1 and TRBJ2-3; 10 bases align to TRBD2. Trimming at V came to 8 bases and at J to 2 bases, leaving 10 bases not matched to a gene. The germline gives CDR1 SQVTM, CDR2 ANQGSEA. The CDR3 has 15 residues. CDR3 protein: CSSEGTSANTDTQYF. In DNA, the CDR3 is TGCAGCTCCGAGGGGACTAGCGCCAACACAGATACGCAGTATTTT.

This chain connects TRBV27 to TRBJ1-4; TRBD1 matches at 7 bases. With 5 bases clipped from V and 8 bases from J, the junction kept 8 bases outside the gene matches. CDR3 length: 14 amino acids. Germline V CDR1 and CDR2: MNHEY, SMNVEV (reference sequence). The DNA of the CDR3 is TGTGCCAGCAGTCGCACGACAGGGCCCGAAAAACTGTTTTTT. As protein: CASSRTTGPEKLFF.

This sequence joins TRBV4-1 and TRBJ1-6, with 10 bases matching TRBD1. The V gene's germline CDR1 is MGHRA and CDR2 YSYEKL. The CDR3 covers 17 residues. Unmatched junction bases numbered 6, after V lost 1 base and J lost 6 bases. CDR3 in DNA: TGCGCCAGCAGCCAAGTACTTCGGACAGGGGGTAATTCACCCCTCCACTTT. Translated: CASSQVLRTGGNSPLHF.

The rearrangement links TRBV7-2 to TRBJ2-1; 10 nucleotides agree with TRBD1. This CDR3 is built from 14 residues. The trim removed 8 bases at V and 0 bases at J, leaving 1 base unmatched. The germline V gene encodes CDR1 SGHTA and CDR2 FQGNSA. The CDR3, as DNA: TGTGCCAGCCGACAGGGGGCCTCCTACAATGAGCAGTTCTTC. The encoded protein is CASRQGASYNEQFF.

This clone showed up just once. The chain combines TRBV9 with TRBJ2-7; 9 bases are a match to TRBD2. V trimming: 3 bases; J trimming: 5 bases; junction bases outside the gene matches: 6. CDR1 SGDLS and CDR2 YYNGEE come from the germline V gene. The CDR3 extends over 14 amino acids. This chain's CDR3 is CASSGLAGSDEQYF. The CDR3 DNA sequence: TGTGCCAGCAGCGGGCTAGCGGGATCGGACGAGCAGTACTTC.

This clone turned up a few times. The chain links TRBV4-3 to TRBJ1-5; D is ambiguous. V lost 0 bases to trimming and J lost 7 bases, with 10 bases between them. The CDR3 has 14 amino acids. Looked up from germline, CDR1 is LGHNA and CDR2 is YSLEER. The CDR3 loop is CASSQERGNQPQHF. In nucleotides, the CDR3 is TGCGCCAGCAGCCAAGAACGGGGAAACCAGCCCCAGCATTTT.

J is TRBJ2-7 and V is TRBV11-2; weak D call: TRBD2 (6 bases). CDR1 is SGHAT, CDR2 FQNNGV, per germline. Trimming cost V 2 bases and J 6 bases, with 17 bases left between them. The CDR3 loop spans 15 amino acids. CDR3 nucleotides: TGTGCCAGCAGCTTATTGGGGATACGGGGAGGCGAGCAGTACTTC. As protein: CASSLLGIRGGEQYF.

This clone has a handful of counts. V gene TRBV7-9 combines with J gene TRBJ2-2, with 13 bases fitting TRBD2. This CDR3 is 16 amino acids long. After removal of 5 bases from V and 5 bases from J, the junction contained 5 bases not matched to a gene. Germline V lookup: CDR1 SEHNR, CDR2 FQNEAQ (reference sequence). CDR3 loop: CASSKGLAGPTGELFF. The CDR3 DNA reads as TGTGCCAGCAGCAAGGGACTAGCGGGACCTACCGGGGAGCTGTTTTTT.

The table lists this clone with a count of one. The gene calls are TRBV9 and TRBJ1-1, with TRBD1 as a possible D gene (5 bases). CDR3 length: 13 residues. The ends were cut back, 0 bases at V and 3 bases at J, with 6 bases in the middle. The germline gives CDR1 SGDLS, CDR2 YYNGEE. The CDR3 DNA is TGTGCCAGCAGCGTAGGGACACACACTGAAGCTTTCTTT. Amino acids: CASSVGTHTEAFF. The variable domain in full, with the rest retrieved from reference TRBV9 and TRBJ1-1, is DSGVTQTPKHLITATGQRVTLRCSPRSGDLSVYWYQQSLDQGLQFLIQYYNGEERAKGNILERFSAQQFPDLHSELNLSSLELGDSALYFCASSVGTHTEAFFGQGTRLTVV.

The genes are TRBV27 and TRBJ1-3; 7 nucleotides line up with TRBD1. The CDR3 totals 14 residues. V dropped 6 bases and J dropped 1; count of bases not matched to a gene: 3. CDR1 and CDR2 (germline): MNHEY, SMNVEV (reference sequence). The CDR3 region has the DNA TGTGCCAGCAGCTGGGACAGTTCTGGAAACACCATATATTTT. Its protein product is CASSWDSSGNTIYF.

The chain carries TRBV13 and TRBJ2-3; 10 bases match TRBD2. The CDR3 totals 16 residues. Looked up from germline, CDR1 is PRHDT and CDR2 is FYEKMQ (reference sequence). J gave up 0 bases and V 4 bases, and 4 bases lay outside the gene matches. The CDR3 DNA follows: TGTGCCAGCAGCTCAGGACTAGCGGCTAGCACAGATACGCAGTATTTT. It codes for CASSSGLAASTDTQYF.

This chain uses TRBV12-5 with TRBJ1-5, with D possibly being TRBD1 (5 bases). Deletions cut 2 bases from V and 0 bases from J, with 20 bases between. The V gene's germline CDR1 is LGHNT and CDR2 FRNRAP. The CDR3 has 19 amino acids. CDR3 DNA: TGTGCTAGTGGTTTGAGTCCCCTCGACAGCGTCTATAGCAATCAGCCCCAGCATTTT. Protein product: CASGLSPLDSVYSNQPQHF.

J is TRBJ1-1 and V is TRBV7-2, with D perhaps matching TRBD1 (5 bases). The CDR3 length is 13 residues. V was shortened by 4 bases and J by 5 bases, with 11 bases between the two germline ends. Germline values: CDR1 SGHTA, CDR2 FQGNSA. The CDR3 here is CASSWARVTEAFF. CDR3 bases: TGTGCCAGCAGCTGGGCCAGGGTGACTGAAGCTTTCTTT.

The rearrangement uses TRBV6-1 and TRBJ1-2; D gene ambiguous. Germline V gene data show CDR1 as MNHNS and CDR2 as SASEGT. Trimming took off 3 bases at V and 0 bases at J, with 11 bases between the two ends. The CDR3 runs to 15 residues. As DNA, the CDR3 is TGTGCCAGCAGTGATTCGGGTCAAGCTAACTATGGCTACACCTTC. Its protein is CASSDSGQANYGYTF.

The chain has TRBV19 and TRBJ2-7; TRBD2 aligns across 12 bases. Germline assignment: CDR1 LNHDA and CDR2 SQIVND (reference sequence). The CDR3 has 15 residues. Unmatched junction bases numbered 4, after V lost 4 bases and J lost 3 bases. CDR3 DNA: TGTGCCAGTAGTACCGGACTAGCGGGGCACTACGAGCAGTACTTC. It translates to CASSTGLAGHYEQYF.

CDR3 residues: CASSGQAYEQYF. DNA for the CDR3: TGTGCCAGCAGTGGACAGGCCTACGAGCAGTACTTC. The V gene is TRBV5-6, the J gene TRBJ2-7; 7 nucleotides match TRBD1. The CDR3 loop spans 12 amino acids. The germline CDR1 and CDR2 sequences are SGHDT and YYEEEE. Unmatched junction bases numbered 1, after V lost 5 bases and J lost 2 bases. The full variable domain, completed using reference TRBV5-6 and TRBJ2-7, is DAGVTQSPTHLIKTRGQQVTLRCSPKSGHDTVSWYQQALGQGPQFIFQYYEEEERQRGNFPDRFSGHQFPNYSSELNVNALLLGDSALYLCASSGQAYEQYFGPGTRLTVT.

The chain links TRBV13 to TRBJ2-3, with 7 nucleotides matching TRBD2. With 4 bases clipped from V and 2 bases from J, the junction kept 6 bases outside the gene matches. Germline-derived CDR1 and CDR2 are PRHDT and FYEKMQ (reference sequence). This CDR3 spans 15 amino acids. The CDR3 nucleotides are TGTGCCAGCAGCTGGCTAGCGGTGTCCACAGATACGCAGTATTTT. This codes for CASSWLAVSTDTQYF.

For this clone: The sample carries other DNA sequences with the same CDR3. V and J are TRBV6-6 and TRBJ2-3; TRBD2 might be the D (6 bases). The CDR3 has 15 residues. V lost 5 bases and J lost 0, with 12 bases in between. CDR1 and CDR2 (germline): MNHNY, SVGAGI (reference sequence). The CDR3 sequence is CASSLSRGSTDTQYF. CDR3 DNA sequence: TGTGCCAGCAGTCTCTCCCGGGGGAGCACAGATACGCAGTATTTT.

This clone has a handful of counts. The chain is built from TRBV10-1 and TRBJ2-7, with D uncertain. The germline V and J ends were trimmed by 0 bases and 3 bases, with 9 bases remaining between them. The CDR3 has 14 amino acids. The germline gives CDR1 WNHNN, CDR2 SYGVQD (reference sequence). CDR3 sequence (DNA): TGCGCCAGCAGTGAGTCTGCCCCACACTACGAGCAGTACTTC. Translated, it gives CASSESAPHYEQYF.

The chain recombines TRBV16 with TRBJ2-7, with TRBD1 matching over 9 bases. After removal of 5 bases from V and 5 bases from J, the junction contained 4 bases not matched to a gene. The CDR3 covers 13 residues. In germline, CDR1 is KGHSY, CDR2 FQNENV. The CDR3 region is CASSWTGDHEQYF. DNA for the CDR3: TGTGCCAGCAGCTGGACAGGGGATCACGAGCAGTACTTC.

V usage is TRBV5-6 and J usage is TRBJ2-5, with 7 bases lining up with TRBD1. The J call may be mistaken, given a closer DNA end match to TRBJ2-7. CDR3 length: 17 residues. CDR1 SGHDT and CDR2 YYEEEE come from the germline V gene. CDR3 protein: CASSSRRRGQRNYEQYF. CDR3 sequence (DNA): TGTGCCAGCAGCAGTAGACGTCGGGGACAGAGAAACTACGAGCAGTACTTC.

The CDR3 loop reads CASSLTTRDPFYEQYF. DNA of the CDR3: TGTGCCAGCAGCCTCACTACTAGAGACCCCTTCTACGAGCAGTACTTC. V usage is TRBV27 and J usage is TRBJ2-7, with D maybe TRBD2 (5 bases). CDR3 length: 16 residues. Germline assignment: CDR1 MNHEY and CDR2 SMNVEV (reference sequence). Deletions cut 6 bases from V and 3 bases from J, with 21 bases between.

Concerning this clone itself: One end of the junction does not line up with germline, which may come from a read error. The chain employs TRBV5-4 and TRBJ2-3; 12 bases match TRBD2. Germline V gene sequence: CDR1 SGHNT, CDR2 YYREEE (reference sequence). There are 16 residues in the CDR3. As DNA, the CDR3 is TGCGCCAGCAGCCAAGTACTAGCGGGAGGCCCAGATACGCAGTATTTT. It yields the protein CASSQVLAGGPDTQYF.

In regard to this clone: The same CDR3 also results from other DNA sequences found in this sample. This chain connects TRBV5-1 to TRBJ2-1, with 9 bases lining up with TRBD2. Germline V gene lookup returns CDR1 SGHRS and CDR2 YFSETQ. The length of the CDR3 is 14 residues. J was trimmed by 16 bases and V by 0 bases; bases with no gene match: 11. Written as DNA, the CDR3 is TGCGCCAGCAGCTTGGTAGATCCGCGGGGGGGCCGATTCTTC. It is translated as CASSLVDPRGGRFF.

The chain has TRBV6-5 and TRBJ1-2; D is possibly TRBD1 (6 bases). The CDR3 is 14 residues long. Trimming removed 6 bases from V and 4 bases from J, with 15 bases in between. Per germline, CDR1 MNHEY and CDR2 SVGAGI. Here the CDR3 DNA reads TGTGCCAGCAGCCCCTCGGGGGGGCTCTATGGCTACACCTTC. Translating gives CASSPSGGLYGYTF.

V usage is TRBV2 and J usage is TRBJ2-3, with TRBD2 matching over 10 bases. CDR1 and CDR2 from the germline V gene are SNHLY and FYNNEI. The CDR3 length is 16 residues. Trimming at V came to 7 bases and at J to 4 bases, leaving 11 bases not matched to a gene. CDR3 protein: CASTRWPSGRPDTQYF. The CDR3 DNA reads TGTGCCAGCACTCGTTGGCCTAGCGGGAGACCAGATACGCAGTATTTT.

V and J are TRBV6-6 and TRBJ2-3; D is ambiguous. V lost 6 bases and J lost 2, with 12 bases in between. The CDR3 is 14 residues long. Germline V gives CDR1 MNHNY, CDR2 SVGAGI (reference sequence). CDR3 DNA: TGTGCCAGCAGCGGTAGAACCTACACAGATACGCAGTATTTT. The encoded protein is CASSGRTYTDTQYF.